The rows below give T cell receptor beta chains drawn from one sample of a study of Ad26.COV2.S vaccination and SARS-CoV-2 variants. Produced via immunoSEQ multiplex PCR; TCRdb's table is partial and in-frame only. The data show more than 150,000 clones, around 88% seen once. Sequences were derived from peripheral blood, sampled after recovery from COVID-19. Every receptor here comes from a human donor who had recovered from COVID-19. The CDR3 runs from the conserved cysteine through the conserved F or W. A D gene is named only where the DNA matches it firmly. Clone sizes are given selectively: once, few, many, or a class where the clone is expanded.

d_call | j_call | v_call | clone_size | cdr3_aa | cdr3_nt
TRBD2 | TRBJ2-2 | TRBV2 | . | CARGAENTGELFF | TGTGCGCGGGGGGCGGAGAACACCGGGGAGCTGTTTTTT
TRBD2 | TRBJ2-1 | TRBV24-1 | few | CATRRGRGNEQFF | TGTGCCACCAGGCGCGGGAGGGGCAATGAGCAGTTCTTC
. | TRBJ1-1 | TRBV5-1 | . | CASSLGYGGGYEAFF | TGCGCCAGCAGCTTGGGTTACGGGGGAGGGTATGAAGCTTTCTTT
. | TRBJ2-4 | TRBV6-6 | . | CASSYSRLGSDIQYF | TGTGCCAGCAGTTACTCGAGACTAGGGTCAGACATTCAGTACTTC
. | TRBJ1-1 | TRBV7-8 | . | CASSLATEGPNTEAFF | TGTGCCAGCAGCTTAGCGACAGAGGGACCGAACACTGAAGCTTTCTTT
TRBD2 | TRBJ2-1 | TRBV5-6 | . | CASSVRLAGGHNEQFF | TGTGCCAGCAGCGTCCGACTAGCGGGAGGCCACAATGAGCAGTTCTTC
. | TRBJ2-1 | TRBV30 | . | CAWSGLVGTYNEQFF | TGTGCCTGGAGTGGACTGGTTGGGACCTACAATGAGCAGTTCTTC
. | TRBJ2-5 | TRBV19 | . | CASSIGGTVTFQETQYF | TGTGCCAGTAGTATTGGAGGGACAGTTACCTTCCAAGAGACCCAGTACTTC
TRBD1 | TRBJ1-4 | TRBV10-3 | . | CAIRGQADEKLFF | TGTGCCATCAGGGGACAGGCGGATGAAAAACTGTTTTTT
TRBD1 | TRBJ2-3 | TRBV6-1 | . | CASSEIRGSTDTQYF | TGTGCCAGCAGTGAGATCAGGGGGAGCACAGATACGCAGTATTTT
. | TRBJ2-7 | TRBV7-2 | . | CASSRPGAPYEQYF | TGTGCCAGCAGCCGGCCGGGAGCCCCTTACGAGCAGTACTTC
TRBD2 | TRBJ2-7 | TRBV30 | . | CAWRGRGSYEQYF | TGTGCCTGGAGGGGGAGGGGCTCCTACGAGCAGTACTTC
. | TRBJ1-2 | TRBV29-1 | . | CSVEGGGLFYGYTF | TGCAGCGTTGAGGGCGGGGGGCTTTTCTATGGCTACACCTTC
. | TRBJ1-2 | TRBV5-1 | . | CASSLDRGAGYGYTF | TGCGCCAGCAGCTTGGACCGGGGAGCGGGCTATGGCTACACCTTC
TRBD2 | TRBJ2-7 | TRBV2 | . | CARASGRGEQYF | TGTGCCAGGGCTAGCGGGAGGGGCGAGCAGTACTTC
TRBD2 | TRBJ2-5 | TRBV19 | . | CASKGGGARQETQYF | TGTGCCAGTAAAGGCGGGGGGGCCAGACAAGAGACCCAGTACTTC
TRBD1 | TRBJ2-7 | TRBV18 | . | CASSPQSPGQGGREQYF | TGTGCCAGCTCACCACAATCGCCGGGACAGGGGGGACGCGAGCAGTACTTC
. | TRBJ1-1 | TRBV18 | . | CASSPPKSGLNTEAFF | TGTGCCAGCTCACCACCCAAATCAGGGTTGAACACTGAAGCTTTCTTT
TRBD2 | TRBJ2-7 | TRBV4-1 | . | CASSPSGGPNYEQYF | TGCGCCAGCAGCCCTAGCGGCGGACCCAACTACGAGCAGTACTTC
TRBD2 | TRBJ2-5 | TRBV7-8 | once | CASSLIGLVMEETQYF | TGTGCCAGCAGCTTAATCGGACTAGTGATGGAAGAGACCCAGTACTTC
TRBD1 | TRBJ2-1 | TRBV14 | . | CASSQYRGPLDEQFF | TGTGCCAGCAGCCAATACAGGGGGCCCTTGGATGAGCAGTTCTTC
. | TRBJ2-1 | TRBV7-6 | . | CASSLEGYVTYNEQFF | TGTGCCAGCAGCTTAGAGGGCTACGTCACCTACAATGAGCAGTTCTTC
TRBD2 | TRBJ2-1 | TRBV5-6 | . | CASLTGTRHKEQFF | TGTGCCAGCCTCACCGGGACTAGGCACAAGGAGCAGTTCTTC
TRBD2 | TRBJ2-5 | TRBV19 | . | CASSMGGAEETQYF | TGTGCCAGTAGCATGGGAGGGGCCGAAGAGACCCAGTACTTC
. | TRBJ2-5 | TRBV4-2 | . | CASSQEGWVGGGETQYF | TGTGCCAGCAGCCAAGAGGGGTGGGTAGGTGGGGGAGAGACCCAGTACTTC
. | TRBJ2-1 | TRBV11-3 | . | CASSTMAHNEQFF | TGTGCCAGCAGCACGATGGCCCACAATGAGCAGTTCTTC
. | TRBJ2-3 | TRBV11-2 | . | CASSPTTDTQYF | TGTGCCAGCAGCCCGACCACAGATACGCAGTATTTT
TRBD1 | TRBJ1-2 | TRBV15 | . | CATSNRGSYGYTF | TGTGCCACCAGCAACAGGGGGTCCTATGGCTACACCTTC
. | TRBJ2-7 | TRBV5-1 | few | CASSLAGRYEQYF | TGCGCCAGCAGCTTGGCGGGGCGCTACGAGCAGTACTTC
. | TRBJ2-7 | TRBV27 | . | CASRLIGTYEQYF | TGTGCCAGTCGGCTGATAGGTACCTACGAGCAGTACTTC
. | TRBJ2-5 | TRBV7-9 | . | CASSPGGLGETQYF | TGTGCCAGCAGCCCAGGGGGGCTTGGCGAGACCCAGTACTTC
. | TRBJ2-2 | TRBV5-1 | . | CASSPLAGKDTGELFF | TGCGCCAGCAGCCCGCTGGCGGGGAAGGACACCGGGGAGCTGTTTTTT
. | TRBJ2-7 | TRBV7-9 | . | CASSQGLAYEQYF | TGTGCCAGCAGTCAAGGACTCGCCTACGAGCAGTACTTC
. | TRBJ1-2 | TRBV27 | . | CASSLPGNYGYTF | TGTGCCAGCAGTTTGCCTGGCAACTATGGCTACACCTTC
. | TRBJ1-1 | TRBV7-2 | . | CASSWEAQNTEAFF | TGTGCCAGCAGCTGGGAGGCGCAGAACACTGAAGCTTTCTTT
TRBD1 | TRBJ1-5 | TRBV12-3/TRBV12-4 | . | CASMGQGSQPQHF | TGTGCCAGCATGGGACAGGGGAGTCAGCCCCAGCATTTT
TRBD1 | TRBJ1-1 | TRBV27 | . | CASTTNPQGDAEAFF | TGTGCCAGCACCACGAATCCACAGGGGGACGCTGAAGCTTTCTTT
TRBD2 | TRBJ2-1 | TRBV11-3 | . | CASSSSGSLSYNEQFF | TGTGCCAGCAGCTCTAGCGGGTCCCTCTCCTACAATGAGCAGTTCTTC
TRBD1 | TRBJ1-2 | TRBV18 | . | CASSRTTGRGGYTF | TGTGCCAGCTCCCGAACGACAGGGAGAGGGGGCTACACCTTC
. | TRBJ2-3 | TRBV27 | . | CASSLWGTDTQYF | TGTGCCAGCAGTTTATGGGGCACAGATACGCAGTATTTT
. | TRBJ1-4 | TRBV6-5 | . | CASSYSGAATNEKLFF | TGTGCCAGCAGTTACTCCGGGGCTGCAACTAATGAAAAACTGTTTTTT
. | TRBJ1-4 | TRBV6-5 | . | CASTPVAGNEKLFF | TGTGCCAGCACCCCCGTGGCGGGTAATGAAAAACTGTTTTTT
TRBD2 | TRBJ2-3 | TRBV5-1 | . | CASSTGRGVKTDTQYF | TGCGCCAGCAGCACAGGACGGGGGGTGAAAACAGATACGCAGTATTTT
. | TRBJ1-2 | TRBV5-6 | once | CASSLGQGEGYTF | TGTGCCAGCAGCTTGGGCCAGGGAGAGGGCTACACCTTC
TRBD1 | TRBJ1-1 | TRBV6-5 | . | CASSVGQDTEAFF | TGTGCCAGCAGCGTGGGACAGGACACTGAAGCTTTCTTT
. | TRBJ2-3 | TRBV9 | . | CASSVLSSHADTQYF | TGTGCCAGCAGCGTTCTTTCTTCACACGCCGATACGCAGTATTTT
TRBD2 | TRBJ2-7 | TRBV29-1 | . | CSVSLTSGSRYEQYF | TGCAGCGTTTCCCTGACTAGCGGGAGTCGCTACGAGCAGTACTTC
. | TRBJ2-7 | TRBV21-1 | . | CASSVAGTHPLREQYF | TGTGCCAGCAGCGTAGCCGGGACTCATCCCTTGAGGGAGCAGTACTTC
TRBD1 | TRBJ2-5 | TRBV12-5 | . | CASGKGQGGQETQYF | TGTGCTAGTGGTAAAGGACAGGGCGGACAAGAGACCCAGTACTTC
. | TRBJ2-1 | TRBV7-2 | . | CASSFLQGLKNEQFF | TGTGCCAGCAGCTTCCTCCAGGGTTTAAAGAATGAGCAGTTCTTC
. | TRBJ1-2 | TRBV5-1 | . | CASSPGGGGRDGGYTF | TGCGCCAGCAGCCCCGGTGGGGGGGGCAGGGATGGTGGCTACACCTTC
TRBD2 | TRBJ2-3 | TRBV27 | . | CARTGRESTDTQYF | TGTGCCAGGACTGGGCGGGAGAGCACAGATACGCAGTATTTT
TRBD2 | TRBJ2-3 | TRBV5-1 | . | CASSFGLAGARGGTDTQYF | TGCGCCAGCAGCTTCGGACTAGCGGGTGCCCGGGGTGGCACAGATACGCAGTATTTT
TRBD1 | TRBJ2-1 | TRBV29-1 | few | CSVGTGGYNEQFF | TGCAGCGTTGGGACAGGGGGCTACAATGAGCAGTTCTTC
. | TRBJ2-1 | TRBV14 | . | CASSPDSNSYNEQFF | TGTGCCAGCAGCCCCGACAGTAACTCCTACAATGAGCAGTTCTTC
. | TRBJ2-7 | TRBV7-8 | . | CASSHGYEGAGEQYF | TGTGCCAGCAGCCACGGGTATGAGGGGGCGGGAGAGCAGTACTTC
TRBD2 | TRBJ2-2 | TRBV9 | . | CASSGSGGSAGELFF | TGTGCCAGCAGCGGTAGCGGGGGGTCGGCCGGGGAGCTGTTTTTT
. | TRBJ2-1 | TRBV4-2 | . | CASSPLRGAQFF | TGTGCCAGCAGCCCGCTCCGGGGGGCGCAGTTCTTC